The rows below give T cell receptor beta chains drawn from one sample of a study of beta chain features in type 1 diabetes. The protocol was immunoSEQ multiplex PCR, while the TCRdb copy is restricted to in-frame clones and leaves out a portion. This table holds some 240,000 clones, roughly 17% found once. Source material: naive CD4+ T cells from blood. Receptors were obtained from a man aged 30 to 45 with type 1 diabetes. Each CDR3 is given with its conserved first and last residue. Each record gives: D gene, V gene, J gene, clone size, CDR3 protein, CDR3 DNA. D genes are given only for firm matches. The size field is filled for only some rows; it gives once, few, many or a size class.

TRBD2	TRBV7-2	TRBJ2-7	.	CASSSPDTSGPYEQYF	TGTGCCAGCAGCTCTCCGGACACTAGCGGGCCCTACGAGCAGTACTTC
.	TRBV7-7	TRBJ2-5	.	CASSLGGQIQETQYF	TGTGCTAGCAGCTTAGGCGGACAAATTCAGGAGACCCAGTACTTC
.	TRBV30	TRBJ2-5	.	CAWSSTEETQYF	TGTGCCTGGAGTTCCACAGAGGAGACCCAGTACTTC
TRBD1	TRBV7-8	TRBJ1-5	.	CASSLLDRDNQPQHF	TGTGCCAGCAGCTTACTGGACAGGGATAATCAGCCCCAGCATTTT
.	TRBV30	TRBJ2-5	.	CAWSVLAGVGETQYF	TGTGCCTGGAGTGTATTGGCAGGGGTTGGGGAGACCCAGTACTTC
.	TRBV29-1	TRBJ2-1	few	CSVGTRTGGLRDEQFF	TGCAGCGTCGGAACCCGGACCGGGGGGCTTAGGGATGAGCAGTTCTTC
.	TRBV15	TRBJ1-1	.	CATSRGHSGAAEAFF	TGTGCCACCAGCAGAGGACACTCAGGGGCGGCTGAAGCTTTCTTT
.	TRBV4-1	TRBJ2-1	.	CASSRKTGNEQFF	TGCGCCAGCAGCCGAAAGACAGGAAATGAGCAGTTCTTC
.	TRBV9	TRBJ1-2	few	CASSVQQEGYGYTF	TGTGCCAGCAGCGTACAACAGGAGGGCTATGGCTACACCTTC
TRBD1	TRBV29-1	TRBJ2-3	.	CSVDRQGARLEDTQYF	TGCAGCGTTGACCGACAGGGGGCGCGGTTAGAAGATACGCAGTATTTT
.	TRBV6-5	TRBJ2-1	few	CASSRGIRSYNEQFF	TGTGCCAGCAGTAGAGGGATAAGGAGCTACAATGAGCAGTTCTTC
.	TRBV29-1	TRBJ2-2	.	CSATGSTGELFF	TGCAGCGCTACCGGGTCCACCGGGGAGCTGTTTTTT
.	TRBV29-1	TRBJ2-5	.	CSVEDVKTQYF	TGCAGCGTTGAAGACGTAAAGACCCAGTACTTC
.	TRBV25-1	TRBJ1-2	.	CASSDVNYGYTF	TGTGCCAGCAGCGACGTAAACTATGGCTACACCTTC
TRBD2	TRBV4-2	TRBJ2-3	.	CASSPIAGGPSDTQYF	TGTGCCAGCAGCCCCATAGCGGGAGGGCCGTCAGATACGCAGTATTTT
TRBD2	TRBV30	TRBJ2-7	few	CAWTAASGYEQYF	TGTGCCTGGACCGCTGCTAGCGGATACGAGCAGTACTTC
TRBD2	TRBV29-1	TRBJ2-7	few	CSVELSGKNEQYF	TGCAGCGTTGAACTTAGCGGGAAGAACGAGCAGTACTTC
.	TRBV28	TRBJ2-5	.	CASSKKTQYF	TGTGCCAGCTCCAAAAAGACCCAGTACTTC
TRBD2	TRBV5-1	TRBJ2-5	.	CASSSPREVKETQYF	TGCGCCAGCAGCTCCCCCCGGGAGGTGAAAGAGACCCAGTACTTC
TRBD1	TRBV29-1	TRBJ2-3	.	CSARTTRTGVFTDTQYF	TGCAGCGCCAGAACCACTAGGACAGGGGTATTCACAGATACGCAGTATTTT
.	TRBV10-3	TRBJ2-3	.	CAISDRGSLRTDTQYF	TGTGCCATCAGTGACCGGGGTAGTTTAAGAACAGATACGCAGTATTTT
.	TRBV7-9	TRBJ1-1	.	CASSLQANTEAFF	TGTGCCAGCAGTCTTCAGGCGAACACTGAAGCTTTCTTT
.	TRBV30	TRBJ2-2	.	CAWTENTGELFF	TGTGCCTGGACTGAGAACACCGGGGAGCTGTTTTTT
TRBD2	TRBV28	TRBJ2-5	.	CASSWSGRPPETQYF	TGTGCCAGCAGTTGGAGCGGGAGGCCCCCTGAGACCCAGTACTTC
TRBD2	TRBV29-1	TRBJ2-1	few	CSVESGLAGDWNEQFF	TGCAGCGTTGAATCGGGACTAGCGGGAGATTGGAATGAGCAGTTCTTC
.	TRBV7-3	TRBJ2-1	.	CASSLRGVGSSYNEQFF	TGTGCCAGCAGCTTACGTGGCGTGGGGAGCTCCTACAATGAGCAGTTCTTC
.	TRBV20-1	TRBJ2-1	few	CSARYREEQFF	TGCAGTGCTAGATACAGGGAGGAGCAGTTCTTC
.	TRBV11-2	TRBJ2-3	.	CASSLYQTQYF	TGTGCCAGCAGCTTATACCAAACGCAGTATTTT
TRBD2	TRBV13	TRBJ2-5	.	CASSSITSGVQETQYF	TGTGCCAGCAGCTCCATCACTAGCGGGGTTCAAGAGACCCAGTACTTC
TRBD2	TRBV9	TRBJ2-5	.	CASSVAPSGEETQYF	TGTGCCAGCAGCGTAGCGCCTAGCGGGGAAGAGACCCAGTACTTC
.	TRBV13	TRBJ2-1	few	CASSLAREQFF	TGTGCCAGCAGCTTAGCCCGTGAGCAGTTCTTC
TRBD2	TRBV29-1	TRBJ2-7	.	CSVGPEGSGRSSIAYEQYF	TGCAGCGTTGGACCGGAGGGTAGCGGGAGGTCCTCAATAGCCTACGAGCAGTACTTC
.	TRBV20-1	TRBJ2-1	.	CSARGYNEQFF	TGCAGTGCAAGGGGTTACAATGAGCAGTTCTTC
.	TRBV9	TRBJ2-6	few	CASSVGTPGANVLTF	TGTGCCAGCAGCGTGGGGACCCCTGGGGCCAACGTCCTGACTTTC
.	TRBV7-9	TRBJ1-2	few	CASSLETPTF	TGTGCCAGCAGCTTAGAGACGCCAACCTTC
.	TRBV27	TRBJ1-4	few	CASGRANEKLFF	TGTGCCAGCGGACGGGCTAATGAAAAACTGTTTTTT
TRBD2	TRBV19	TRBJ2-7	.	CASSIIQRERYEQYF	TGTGCCAGTAGTATAATCCAGCGGGAGCGGTACGAGCAGTACTTC
TRBD1	TRBV18	TRBJ2-3	few	CASSLLGQEYTDTQYF	TGTGCCAGCTCTCTCCTGGGACAGGAGTACACAGATACGCAGTATTTT
.	TRBV7-7	TRBJ2-3	.	CASSSQIVGDSDTQYF	TGTGCCAGCAGTTCCCAAATTGTGGGAGACTCAGATACGCAGTATTTT
TRBD2	TRBV11-2	TRBJ2-3	.	CASSLGAGGGDTQYF	TGTGCCAGCAGCTTAGGTGCGGGAGGAGGAGATACGCAGTATTTT
.	TRBV7-9	TRBJ2-6	.	CASSHTGSGANVLTF	TGTGCCAGCAGCCATACAGGATCGGGGGCCAACGTCCTGACTTTC
TRBD2	TRBV27	TRBJ2-3	.	CASREAGTDTQYF	TGTGCCAGCCGGGAGGCCGGGACAGATACGCAGTATTTT
.	TRBV27	TRBJ2-1	few	CASSFPGTYNEQFF	TGTGCCAGCAGCTTCCCTGGCACATACAATGAGCAGTTCTTC
.	TRBV9	TRBJ2-7	few	CASSVAVGPTYEQYF	TGTGCCAGCAGCGTAGCAGTAGGGCCGACGTACGAGCAGTACTTC
.	TRBV29-1	TRBJ2-7	.	CSVEGRVSEQYF	TGCAGCGTTGAAGGGAGAGTTTCCGAGCAGTACTTC
.	TRBV19	TRBJ2-5	few	CASSSGTNQETQYF	TGTGCCAGTAGTAGCGGGACGAACCAAGAGACCCAGTACTTC
TRBD2	TRBV9	TRBJ2-3	.	CASSVGWSGKADTQYF	TGTGCCAGCAGCGTAGGGTGGAGCGGGAAGGCAGATACGCAGTATTTT
TRBD1	TRBV15	TRBJ1-3	few	CATRTGAGNTIYF	TGTGCCACCAGGACAGGGGCTGGAAACACCATATATTTT
.	TRBV29-1	TRBJ1-1	few	CSVGRALNTEAFF	TGCAGCGTGGGTAGAGCGCTGAACACTGAAGCTTTCTTT
.	TRBV30	TRBJ2-1	.	CAWSGDRYNEQFF	TGTGCCTGGAGTGGCGACAGGTACAATGAGCAGTTCTTC
.	TRBV4-2	TRBJ2-5	.	CASSQNGPTGYQETQYF	TGTGCCAGCAGCCAAAATGGACCTACTGGGTACCAAGAGACCCAGTACTTC
.	TRBV9	TRBJ1-1	.	CASSVEGNTEAFF	TGTGCCAGCAGCGTAGAAGGGAACACTGAAGCTTTCTTT
.	TRBV28	TRBJ2-1	few	CASTSPGLGAYNEQFF	TGTGCCAGCACCTCCCCGGGGTTGGGGGCCTACAATGAGCAGTTCTTC
TRBD2	TRBV4-1	TRBJ2-1	.	CASRVAGGLSYNEQFF	TGCGCCAGCAGGGTAGCGGGAGGGCTCTCCTACAATGAGCAGTTCTTC
TRBD2	TRBV18	TRBJ2-3	few	CASLWTSADTQYF	TGTGCCAGCCTATGGACTAGCGCAGATACGCAGTATTTT
TRBD2	TRBV28	TRBJ2-7	.	CASRAGALSYEQYF	TGTGCCAGCAGAGCGGGAGCCCTCTCCTACGAGCAGTACTTC
TRBD1	TRBV4-1	TRBJ2-6	.	CASRTGASGANVLTF	TGCGCCAGCAGAACAGGGGCGTCAGGGGCCAACGTCCTGACTTTC
.	TRBV29-1	TRBJ2-5	.	CSGRQVQETQYF	TGCAGCGGCCGACAGGTTCAAGAGACCCAGTACTTC
TRBD1	TRBV13	TRBJ1-2	.	CASSSRTGRYGYTF	TGTGCCAGCAGCTCTAGGACAGGGCGCTATGGCTACACCTTC
.	TRBV6-5	TRBJ1-4	few	CASSRGPGANEKLFF	TGTGCCAGCAGCCGCGGACCTGGTGCTAATGAAAAACTGTTTTTT